The 29 T cell receptor beta chains presented below share a single source sample, sequenced in a study of blood T cell repertoires in COVID-19. Assay: immunoSEQ multiplex PCR; the TCRdb copy retains only in-frame clones and omits some. The repertoire consists of some 30,000 clones, with 70% to 90% occurring once and the leading ten covering 40% to 50%. Sequenced input: peripheral blood. All receptors come from a human donor in a cohort sampled during active COVID-19.

The V gene is TRBV5-5, the J gene TRBJ2-4; 7 bases are a match to TRBD2. Germline V CDR1 and CDR2: SGHKS, YYEKEE (reference sequence). This CDR3 has 15 amino acids. V was pared by 1 base and J by 8 bases, with 9 bases of the junction left unmatched. The CDR3 bases are TGTGCCAGCAGCTTGAGACATGACCGGGGGGACATTCAGTACTTC. It encodes CASSLRHDRGDIQYF.

The rearrangement joins TRBV28 to TRBJ1-6; a possible D gene is TRBD1 (6 bases). There are 15 residues in the CDR3. The ends were cut back, 5 bases at V and 0 bases at J, with 8 bases in the middle. Per germline, CDR1 MDHEN and CDR2 SYDVKM. The CDR3 DNA is TGTGCCAGCAGTGGGGGCGGCTCCTATAATTCACCCCTCCACTTT. Translating gives CASSGGGSYNSPLHF.

The chain uses TRBV2 and TRBJ1-6, with D hard to call. Trimming left V 6 bases short and J 0 bases short, with 9 bases between. CDR1 and CDR2 (germline): SNHLY, FYNNEI. The CDR3 is 15 residues long. The CDR3 DNA reads TGTGCCAGCAGGCCCGGGAGCTCCTATAATTCACCCCTCCACTTT. Protein: CASRPGSSYNSPLHF.

The rearrangement joins TRBV29-1 to TRBJ2-7, with 8 bases lining up with TRBD1. Germline CDR1 SQVTM, CDR2 ANQGSEA. The junction had 6 bases not matched to a gene; V was cut back by 5 bases and J by 3 bases. The CDR3 runs 13 residues. For the CDR3, the DNA is TGCAGCGTTAAGACAGGGGAACTCTACGAGCAGTACTTC. Amino acid sequence: CSVKTGELYEQYF.

The CDR3 nucleotides are TGTGCCAGCAGCCAGAGTACGAACACTGAAGCTTTCTTT. Amino acids: CASSQSTNTEAFF. The V call is TRBV3-1 (or the pseudogene TRBV3-2), the J call TRBJ1-1; D unclear. The CDR3 spans 13 residues. The germline V gene encodes CDR1 LGHDT and CDR2 YNNKEL (reference sequence). The V end was cut by 3 bases, the J end by 1 base, with 6 bases between.

The chain carries TRBV28 and TRBJ2-4; 8 nucleotides match TRBD2. Germline trimming cut 3 bases from V and 1 base from J; bases unmatched to any gene: 5. The germline CDR1 and CDR2 sequences are MDHEN and SYDVKM. The CDR3 is 16 amino acids. CDR3 sequence (DNA): TGTGCCAGCAGTTTTTCGGGGGGGCTCGCCAAAAACATTCAGTACTTC. As protein: CASSFSGGLAKNIQYF.

This chain links TRBV2 with TRBJ1-5, with 7 nucleotides matching TRBD1. The CDR3 has 14 residues. The germline gives CDR1 SNHLY, CDR2 FYNNEI. V shed 3 bases and J 6 bases; nucleotides not matched to a gene: 5. CDR3 bases: TGTGCCAGCAGTGACTCGACAGGGATTCAGCCCCAGCATTTT. This codes for CASSDSTGIQPQHF.

The chain links TRBV5-5 to TRBJ2-1, with 8 bases identical to TRBD1. Losses at the gene ends were 4 bases for V and 6 bases for J; bases not matched to a gene: 6. Germline CDR1 and CDR2: SGHKS and YYEKEE (reference sequence). The CDR3 is made up of 14 amino acids. This CDR3 reads CASSKGQVGNEQFF. CDR3 nucleotides: TGTGCCAGCAGCAAGGGACAGGTGGGCAATGAGCAGTTCTTC.

This chain links TRBV3-1 (or the pseudogene TRBV3-2) with TRBJ2-1, with TRBD2 matching over 13 bases. This CDR3 is built from 16 residues. V was clipped by 4 bases and J by 8 bases; unmatched bases: 8. Germline V gene data show CDR1 as LGHDT and CDR2 as YNNKEL (reference sequence). The CDR3 protein is CASSPTEGLAGDEQFF. The DNA of the CDR3 is TGTGCCAGCAGCCCCACCGAAGGACTAGCGGGGGATGAGCAGTTCTTC.

V is TRBV7-3 and J is TRBJ2-6; D is uncertain. CDR1 is SGHTA and CDR2 is FQGTGA in the germline V gene. The CDR3 is made up of 16 amino acids. The V and J ends lost 0 bases and 1 base respectively, with 7 bases between them. The CDR3 sequence is CASSLTGGSGANVLTF. The CDR3 DNA sequence: TGTGCCAGCAGCTTAACTGGCGGTTCTGGGGCCAACGTCCTGACTTTC.

The count of this clone is one. The genes are TRBV28 and TRBJ2-2, with a weak D call TRBD2 (5 bases). The V end was cut by 7 bases, the J end by 4 bases, with 16 bases between. The CDR3 runs 15 residues. CDR1 is MDHEN and CDR2 is SYDVKM in the germline V gene. DNA for the CDR3: TGTGCCAGCAATAGGGCCTCAGAGGGCACCGGGGAGCTGTTTTTT. This translates into CASNRASEGTGELFF.

This chain links TRBV5-6 with TRBJ2-5; 8 nucleotides align to TRBD1. V dropped 3 bases and J dropped 2; count of bases not matched to a gene: 0. Germline lookup yields CDR1 SGHDT and CDR2 YYEEEE. The CDR3 runs to 13 residues. In nucleotides, the CDR3 is TGTGCCAGCAGCTGGGACAGGCAAGAGACCCAGTACTTC. Protein product: CASSWDRQETQYF.

The chain recombines TRBV2 with TRBJ2-5, with 7 positions matching TRBD1. Unmatched junction bases numbered 3, after V lost 6 bases and J lost 2 bases. The CDR3 is 13 amino acids. Germline V gene sequence: CDR1 SNHLY, CDR2 FYNNEI. CDR3 region: CASRGTVQETQYF. Here the CDR3 DNA reads TGTGCCAGCAGGGGGACAGTGCAAGAGACCCAGTACTTC.

CDR3 in amino acids: CASSLSLVQSTDTQYF. The CDR3 DNA follows: TGTGCCAGCAGCTTAAGCCTCGTACAGAGCACAGATACGCAGTATTTT. The rearrangement joins TRBV11-2 to TRBJ2-3; no definite D call. The CDR3 contains 16 residues. Trimming took off 2 bases at V and 0 bases at J, with 12 bases between the two ends. Germline V lookup: CDR1 SGHAT, CDR2 FQNNGV.

V usage is TRBV6-1 and J usage is TRBJ1-4; weak D call: TRBD1 (5 bases). V lost 2 bases and J 4 bases, leaving 14 bases between the germline ends. Germline CDR1 reads MNHNS; CDR2 reads SASEGT. This CDR3 comprises 16 residues. The CDR3 is CASSERPPGYNEKLFF. The CDR3 DNA reads TGTGCCAGCAGTGAACGGCCCCCAGGGTATAATGAAAAACTGTTTTTT.

This clone was picked up a small number of times. The chain employs TRBV5-1 and TRBJ1-3; TRBD1 might be the D (6 bases). CDR3 size: 14 residues. The V end was cut by 3 bases, the J end by 4 bases, with 11 bases between. Per the germline V gene, CDR1 is SGHRS and CDR2 is YFSETQ. In DNA, the CDR3 is TGCGCCAGCAGCTCTATCGGACAGGGAAACACCATATATTTT. The encoded protein is CASSSIGQGNTIYF.

The chain combines TRBV18 with TRBJ2-5; 11 positions agree with TRBD2. The CDR3 spans 15 residues. Germline-derived CDR1 and CDR2 are KGHSH and LQKENI. V shed 3 bases, J shed 4 bases, and the junction held 4 bases outside the gene matches. CDR3 loop: CASSPRLAGSETQYF. The CDR3 DNA sequence: TGTGCCAGCTCACCCCGACTAGCGGGGTCAGAGACCCAGTACTTC.

This rearrangement joins TRBV19 to TRBJ2-7; 10 nucleotides agree with TRBD1. With 5 bases clipped from V and 6 bases from J, the junction kept 4 bases outside the gene matches. This CDR3 is 13 amino acids long. CDR1 and CDR2 from the germline V gene are LNHDA and SQIVND (reference sequence). CDR3 residues: CASSGTGVVEQYF. The DNA of the CDR3 is TGTGCCAGTAGTGGGACAGGGGTCGTCGAGCAGTACTTC.

The rearrangement uses TRBV11-2 and TRBJ1-1; D gene unclear. The CDR3 contains 15 residues. Trimming took off 0 bases at V and 1 base at J, with 9 bases between the two ends. Germline V lookup: CDR1 SGHAT, CDR2 FQNNGV. CDR3 DNA: TGTGCCAGCAGCTTAGATACTATCAGGAACACTGAAGCTTTCTTT. This gives the protein CASSLDTIRNTEAFF. Filled out from reference TRBV11-2 and TRBJ1-1, the complete variable domain reads EAGVAQSPRYKIIEKRQSVAFWCNPISGHATLYWYQQILGQGPKLLIQFQNNGVVDDSQLPKDRFSAERLKGVDSTLKIQPAKLEDSAVYLCASSLDTIRNTEAFFGQGTRLTVV.

This rearrangement joins TRBV5-1 to TRBJ1-3; D not certain. V lost 0 bases and J 2 bases, leaving 12 bases between the germline ends. Germline CDR1 reads SGHRS; CDR2 reads YFSETQ. This CDR3 region has 16 residues. The CDR3 sequence: CASSLDGGQTGNTIYF. In DNA form, the CDR3 reads TGCGCCAGCAGCTTGGACGGCGGGCAGACTGGAAACACCATATATTTT.

The rearrangement joins TRBV20-1 to TRBJ1-2, with D possibly matching TRBD1 (6 bases). The germline gives CDR1 DFQATT, CDR2 SNEGSKA (reference sequence). The CDR3 totals 14 residues. Trimming took 3 bases from V and 1 from J, leaving 12 bases between them. The CDR3 nucleotides are TGCAGTGCTAGTGGCTCAGGGGTTAACTATGGCTACACCTTC. Protein product: CSASGSGVNYGYTF.

This chain uses TRBV6-6 with TRBJ1-3; D gene unclear. This CDR3 contains 13 residues. The V end lost 0 bases, the J end lost 8 bases, and 8 bases lay between the germline ends. Germline V lookup: CDR1 MNHNY, CDR2 SVGAGI (reference sequence). The CDR3 DNA is TGTGCCAGCAGTTACTCGCAGGTTGACACCATATATTTT. This encodes CASSYSQVDTIYF.

The CDR3 DNA sequence: TGCGCCAGCAGCTTGTTTTCCGGGACAGGGGGCGAAAAACTGTTTTTT. It specifies CASSLFSGTGGEKLFF. The V call is TRBV5-1, the J call TRBJ1-4; 12 bases agree with TRBD1. The CDR3 is made up of 16 amino acids. V dropped 1 base and J dropped 8; count of bases not matched to a gene: 6. The germline CDR1 and CDR2 sequences are SGHRS and YFSETQ.

This clone was seen only once. The chain has TRBV24-1 and TRBJ2-4, with 8 positions matching TRBD1. This CDR3 contains 14 residues. The germline gives CDR1 KGHDR, CDR2 SFDVKD. V shed 5 bases and J 6 bases; nucleotides not matched to a gene: 5. CDR3 DNA: TGTGCCACCAGTGCCGCGGGACAGGTAAACATTCAGTACTTC. This codes for CATSAAGQVNIQYF.

V and J are TRBV18 and TRBJ2-1, with 9 bases aligning to TRBD1. The CDR3 loop spans 14 amino acids. With V trimmed by 3 bases and J by 7 bases, 4 bases remained unmatched. Germline CDR1 KGHSH, CDR2 LQKENI. The CDR3 here is CASSPRGQGNEQFF. For the CDR3, the DNA is TGTGCCAGCTCACCTCGGGGACAGGGAAATGAGCAGTTCTTC. Variable domain in full (rest from reference TRBV18 and TRBJ2-1): NAGVMQNPRHLVRRRGQEARLRCSPMKGHSHVYWYRQLPEEGLKFMVYLQKENIIDESGMPKERFSAEFPKEGPSILRIQQVVRGDSAAYFCASSPRGQGNEQFFGPGTRLTVL.

The chain combines TRBV5-4 with TRBJ1-2, with D tentatively TRBD1 (5 bases). Germline V gives CDR1 SGHNT, CDR2 YYREEE (reference sequence). There are 13 residues in the CDR3. V gave up 4 bases and J gave up 2 bases, with 9 bases separating them. CDR3 coding DNA: TGTGCCAGCAGCGGAACAGGAAACTATGGCTACACCTTC. It yields the protein CASSGTGNYGYTF.

This clone has only one observation. The chain combines TRBV6-2 or TRBV6-3 with TRBJ2-7, with D possibly being TRBD1 (6 bases). V was clipped by 2 bases and J by 3 bases, with 14 bases between them. This CDR3 comprises 15 residues. Germline loops: CDR1 MNHEY, CDR2 SVGEGT. CDR3 in DNA: TGTGCCAGCAGTTACGCAGACAGGCGGTACTACGAGCAGTACTTC. Translating it yields CASSYADRRYYEQYF.

This CDR3 reads CASSLGFVDGGNTEAFF. CDR3 coding DNA: TGTGCCAGCAGCTTAGGTTTTGTGGACGGAGGGAACACTGAAGCTTTCTTT. V is TRBV7-2 and J is TRBJ1-1, with D uncertain. This CDR3 is built from 17 residues. V was pared by 1 base and J by 1 base, with 16 bases between. From germline, CDR1 is SGHTA and CDR2 FQGNSA.

The chain uses TRBV5-4 and TRBJ1-1, with 7 bases lining up with TRBD1. The germline V gene encodes CDR1 SGHNT and CDR2 YYREEE (reference sequence). Losses at the gene ends were 5 bases for V and 5 bases for J; bases not matched to a gene: 12. This CDR3 is 15 amino acids long. This CDR3 reads CASRSKTGRGTEAFF. CDR3 DNA: TGTGCCAGCAGGTCTAAGACAGGGAGAGGAACTGAAGCTTTCTTT.